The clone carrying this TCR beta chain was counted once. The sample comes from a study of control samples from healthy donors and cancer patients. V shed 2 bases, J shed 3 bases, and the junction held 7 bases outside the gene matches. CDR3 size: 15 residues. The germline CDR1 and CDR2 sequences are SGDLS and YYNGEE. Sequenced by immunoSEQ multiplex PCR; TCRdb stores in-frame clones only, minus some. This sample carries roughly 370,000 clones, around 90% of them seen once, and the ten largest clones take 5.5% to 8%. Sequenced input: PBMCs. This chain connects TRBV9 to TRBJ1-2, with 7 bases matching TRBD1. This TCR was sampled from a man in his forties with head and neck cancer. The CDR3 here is CASSVTRDRDYGYTF. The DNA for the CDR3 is TGTGCCAGCAGCGTGACCCGTGACAGGGACTATGGCTACACCTTC.